Below, one TCR beta chain is given with its context. Its antigen is not known. This sample was included in a study of monozygotic twins with cystic fibrosis. Regarding the study as a whole: Median Simpson clonality of approximately 0.009 suggested naive T cells predominated. Monozygotic CF twin pairs shared significantly more nucleotide-identical clonotypes than unrelated CF individuals did. Age, concordance and disease severity did not associate with shared CDR3 numbers.

This CDR3 comprises 10 residues. Germline V gene data show CDR1 as GTSNPN and CDR2 as SVGIG (reference sequence). With 5 bases removed from V and 4 bases from J, the gap between germline ends came to 5 bases. Data came from immunoSEQ multiplex PCR; TCRdb stores just in-frame clones and leaves some out. The sample yields 25,000 to 35,000 clones, approximately 80% seen once. V and J are TRBV30 and TRBJ1-2; D gene ambiguous. Sample: blood. The origin of this receptor is a girl aged 2 to 9 with cystic fibrosis. The CDR3 region is CAWRGYGYTF. CDR3 DNA: TGTGCCTGGCGGGGCTATGGCTACACCTTC.